What follows are 31 T cell receptor beta chains derived from one specimen sequenced in a study of metastatic and nonmetastatic thyroid tumors. Each patient came to thyroid surgery without any prior treatment (of any kind). With MiXCR, TCRdb reprocessed the PCR reads. Here the sample spans around 19,000 clones, about a third being singletons. Sample: tumor tissue. The receptors derive from a female donor with papillary thyroid cancer or a benign thyroid nodule (not recorded which). Some clones in this sample may be carry-over from other donors' samples.

This chain joins TRBV11-1 and TRBJ2-3; D is perhaps TRBD1 or TRBD2 (6 bases each). Per the germline V gene, CDR1 is SGHAT and CDR2 is FQDESV (reference sequence). V was pared by 1 base and J by 0 bases, with 17 bases between. CDR3 size: 18 residues. The CDR3 here is CASSLVVGGQRSTDTQYF. For the CDR3, the DNA is TGTGCCAGCAGCTTAGTAGTGGGGGGCCAGCGGAGCACAGATACGCAGTATTTT.

This chain links TRBV20-1 with TRBJ2-7; TRBD2 aligns across 8 bases. The junction had 7 bases not matched to a gene; V was cut back by 6 bases and J by 0 bases. Germline assignment: CDR1 DFQATT and CDR2 SNEGSKA (reference sequence). The CDR3 spans 14 residues. The CDR3 sequence: CSARTSSSSYEQYF. The CDR3 DNA is TGCAGTGCCAGGACTAGCAGTAGCTCCTACGAGCAGTACTTC.

The J gene is TRBJ2-2, the V gene TRBV6-6, with D possibly being TRBD1 or TRBD2 (6 bases each). V was trimmed by 2 bases and J by 1 base, leaving 11 bases between them. Germline CDR1 and CDR2: MNHNY and SVGAGI (reference sequence). The CDR3 sequence is 16 residues long. CDR3 nucleotides: TGTGCCAGCAGTTACGAGGGGGGCCAGAACACCGGGGAGCTGTTTTTT. The encoded protein is CASSYEGGQNTGELFF.

V gene TRBV14 combines with J gene TRBJ2-5, with TRBD2 as a possible D gene (6 bases). The CDR3 is 15 residues long. Germline CDR1 SGHDN, CDR2 FVKESK. Between the trimmed V and J ends, which lost 2 bases and 2 bases, there was a span of 12 bases. In DNA, the CDR3 is TGTGCCAGCAGCCAAATACCGGGACTTCAAGAGACCCAGTACTTC. It is translated as CASSQIPGLQETQYF.

The rearrangement links TRBV7-9 to TRBJ2-1; 11 positions agree with TRBD2. The CDR3 has 14 amino acids. The ends lost 5 bases at V and 7 bases at J; junction bases unmatched: 4. Germline values: CDR1 SEHNR, CDR2 FQNEAQ (reference sequence). The CDR3 here is CASSLGLAGNEQFF. CDR3 sequence (DNA): TGTGCCAGCAGCCTCGGACTAGCGGGTAATGAGCAGTTCTTC.

This clone is categorized as large. The chain joins TRBV6-2 or TRBV6-3 to TRBJ2-7; a possible D gene is TRBD1 (6 bases). Germline assignment: CDR1 MNHEY and CDR2 SVGEGT. The CDR3 spans 13 residues. The V gene lost 6 bases and the J gene lost 2 bases, with 11 bases spanning the gap. The CDR3 DNA reads as TGTGCCAGCAGCGACAGGTTTGCCTACGAGCAGTACTTC. Residues: CASSDRFAYEQYF.

The V and J genes are TRBV3-1 and TRBJ2-5, with D perhaps given as TRBD1 or TRBD2 (5 bases each). Germline CDR1 reads LGHDT; CDR2 reads YNNKEL (reference sequence). Trimming shortened V by 4 bases and J by 1 base, and 13 bases separated the two germline ends. This CDR3 comprises 15 residues. In DNA form, the CDR3 reads TGTGCCAGCAGCCTGGGGGTAGGACTCCAAGAGACCCAGTACTTC. Translation gives CASSLGVGLQETQYF.

In this sample, this clone turned up a few times. The rearrangement uses TRBV28 and TRBJ1-6, with D unresolved. The CDR3 has 15 amino acids. CDR1 is MDHEN and CDR2 is SYDVKM in the germline V gene. V dropped 4 bases and J dropped 9 bases, with 16 bases sitting between them. This CDR3 is CASSSPGRTASPLHF. The CDR3 DNA reads as TGTGCCAGCAGTTCACCGGGTCGTACGGCTTCACCCCTCCACTTT.

This chain links TRBV20-1 with TRBJ2-7, with 8 bases matching TRBD1. Germline CDR1 is DFQATT and CDR2 is SNEGSKA (reference sequence). Losses at the gene ends were 0 bases for V and 3 bases for J; bases not matched to a gene: 4. The CDR3 totals 14 residues. The CDR3 is CSAREPGQDYEQYF. CDR3 in DNA: TGCAGTGCTAGAGAGCCGGGACAGGACTACGAGCAGTACTTC.

This clone has a handful of counts. V usage is TRBV6-6 and J usage is TRBJ1-1; 7 bases fit TRBD1. Per germline, CDR1 MNHNY and CDR2 SVGAGI (reference sequence). Trimming removed 0 bases from V and 4 bases from J; junction bases left unmatched: 8. This CDR3 is built from 16 residues. In DNA form, the CDR3 reads TGTGCCAGCAGTTACTCGGGAGGGGGCTTTAGCACTGAAGCTTTCTTT. Its translation: CASSYSGGGFSTEAFF.

This clone was detected a few times. The gene calls are TRBV12-5 and TRBJ1-1, with 7 bases fitting TRBD1. The junction had 10 bases not matched to a gene; V was cut back by 3 bases and J by 3 bases. Looked up from germline, CDR1 is LGHNT and CDR2 is FRNRAP. This CDR3 region has 16 residues. CDR3 protein: CASGFGTGARDTEAFF. The CDR3 bases are TGTGCTAGTGGTTTCGGAACAGGGGCGCGGGACACTGAAGCTTTCTTT. Supplemented by reference TRBV12-5 and TRBJ1-1, the full variable domain reads DARVTQTPRHKVTEMGQEVTMRCQPILGHNTVFWYRQTMMQGLELLAYFRNRAPLDDSGMPKDRFSAEMPDATLATLKIQPSEPRDSAVYFCASGFGTGARDTEAFFGQGTRLTVV.

A few counts support this clone. This chain joins TRBV12-3 or TRBV12-4 and TRBJ1-1; possibly TRBD1 for D (6 bases). This CDR3 contains 15 residues. V was cut by 3 bases and J by 9 bases, with 20 bases left in between. The CDR3 coding sequence is TGTGCCAGCAGTTTTCTTTTAGGACAGAGAGTAAAAGCTTTCTTT. It yields the protein CASSFLLGQRVKAFF.

Ten or more counts support this clone. The V gene is TRBV19, the J gene TRBJ2-1; no firm D call. There are 13 residues in the CDR3. Trimming removed 5 bases from V and 10 bases from J, with 15 bases in between. The germline gives CDR1 LNHDA, CDR2 SQIVND (reference sequence). The CDR3 is CASSATVGYEQFF. The DNA for the CDR3 is TGTGCCAGTAGTGCAACAGTCGGGTACGAGCAGTTCTTC. The full variable domain, in which reference TRBV19 and TRBJ2-1 provide the parts outside the CDR3, is DGGITQSPKYLFRKEGQNVTLSCEQNLNHDAMYWYRQDPGQGLRLIYYSQIVNDFQKGDIAEGYSVSREKKESFPLTVTSAQKNPTAFYLCASSATVGYEQFFGPGTRLTVL.

This clone turned up a few times. The V call is TRBV27, the J call TRBJ2-7, with D possibly matching TRBD2 (6 bases). Trimming shortened V by 6 bases and J by 4 bases, and 16 bases separated the two germline ends. Germline CDR1 reads MNHEY; CDR2 reads SMNVEV (reference sequence). The CDR3 covers 14 residues. The CDR3 spells CASSPGTSGYEQYF. For the CDR3, the DNA is TGTGCCAGCAGCCCCGGGACTTCCGGATACGAGCAGTACTTC.

In its sample, this clone was seen once. This same CDR3 is encoded by further DNA sequences in the sample. V and J are TRBV20-1 and TRBJ1-6; a possible D gene is TRBD1 (6 bases). Trimming removed 3 bases at V and 7 bases at J, with 16 bases between. The CDR3 has 15 amino acids. Germline V lookup: CDR1 DFQATT, CDR2 SNEGSKA (reference sequence). For the CDR3, the DNA is TGCAGTGCTAGTCGGCCGGGGGCGAAGAATTCACCCCTCCACTTT. Translation: CSASRPGAKNSPLHF.

This clone was counted between two and nine times. This chain uses TRBV6-1 with TRBJ2-7, with D perhaps TRBD1 (5 bases). The CDR3 contains 12 residues. Germline V gene sequence: CDR1 MNHNS, CDR2 SASEGT. Deletions cut 11 bases from V and 4 bases from J, with 15 bases between. The CDR3 spells CASQGAGYEQYF. The CDR3 DNA reads as TGTGCCTCCCAAGGGGCCGGTTACGAGCAGTACTTC.

V and J are TRBV6-1 and TRBJ2-5; TRBD1 matches 9 bases. The CDR3 extends over 16 amino acids. After removal of 6 bases from V and 3 bases from J, the junction contained 11 bases not matched to a gene. Germline lookup yields CDR1 MNHNS and CDR2 SASEGT. This chain's CDR3 is CASSPGQGTLKETQYF. As DNA, the CDR3 is TGTGCCAGCAGCCCGGGACAGGGAACCCTAAAAGAGACCCAGTACTTC.

The CDR3 loop is CASSQSSGSGSEQYF. CDR3 bases: TGTGCCAGCAGCCAATCTAGCGGGAGCGGCTCCGAGCAGTACTTC. This chain uses TRBV3-1 with TRBJ2-7, with 10 positions matching TRBD2. The CDR3 totals 15 residues. Unmatched junction bases numbered 7, after V lost 2 bases and J lost 6 bases. Germline CDR1 reads LGHDT; CDR2 reads YNNKEL (reference sequence).

This clone was observed a handful of times. V gene TRBV27 combines with J gene TRBJ2-7, with a tentative D call TRBD2 (6 bases). This CDR3 contains 18 residues. Trimming stripped 2 bases from V and 0 bases from J, with 20 bases between. CDR1 and CDR2 from the germline V gene are MNHEY and SMNVEV (reference sequence). As DNA, the CDR3 is TGTGCCAGCAGTTTACAACCACCTTCTAGCGACCCCTCCTACGAGCAGTACTTC. Translation gives CASSLQPPSSDPSYEQYF.

Only a few counts were recorded for this clone. The V call is TRBV6-1, the J call TRBJ1-1; 8 nucleotides agree with TRBD1. The CDR3 is 13 residues long. In germline, CDR1 is MNHNS, CDR2 SASEGT. V was clipped by 5 bases and J by 5 bases; unmatched bases: 4. CDR3 in amino acids: CASSPRGRTEAFF. The CDR3 bases are TGTGCCAGCAGTCCCAGGGGGCGGACTGAAGCTTTCTTT.

V is TRBV6-5 and J is TRBJ2-2; weak D call: TRBD1 (5 bases). Trimming removed 7 bases from V and 2 bases from J, with 11 bases in between. Germline CDR1 is MNHEY and CDR2 is SVGAGI. CDR3 length: 14 residues. CDR3 amino acids: CASIRTHNTGELFF. CDR3 bases: TGTGCCAGCATTAGGACACACAACACCGGGGAGCTGTTTTTT.

The rearrangement uses TRBV19 and TRBJ1-1; no firm D call. The CDR3 is made up of 14 amino acids. Germline assignment: CDR1 LNHDA and CDR2 SQIVND (reference sequence). V was clipped by 6 bases and J by 2 bases, with 13 bases between them. CDR3 DNA sequence: TGTGCCAGTAGACAAAGCAAATCTAACACTGAAGCTTTCTTT. Its translation is CASRQSKSNTEAFF. Full variable domain (missing parts from reference TRBV19 and TRBJ1-1): DGGITQSPKYLFRKEGQNVTLSCEQNLNHDAMYWYRQDPGQGLRLIYYSQIVNDFQKGDIAEGYSVSREKKESFPLTVTSAQKNPTAFYLCASRQSKSNTEAFFGQGTRLTVV.

This clone was observed a handful of times. The chain recombines TRBV12-3 or TRBV12-4 with TRBJ1-2; D gene unclear. CDR3 length: 14 residues. Trimming removed 6 bases from V and 0 bases from J, with 11 bases in between. This CDR3 is CASSPMGPNYGYTF. CDR3 sequence (DNA): TGTGCCAGCAGCCCCATGGGCCCTAACTATGGCTACACCTTC.

This chain links TRBV5-1 with TRBJ2-2; maybe TRBD2 (5 bases). The CDR3 is 15 residues long. In germline, CDR1 is SGHRS, CDR2 YFSETQ. V shed 0 bases and J shed 2 bases, with 8 bases lying between them. In DNA, the CDR3 is TGCGCCAGCAGCTTGGGGACTTCCAACACCGGGGAGCTGTTTTTT. Encoded protein: CASSLGTSNTGELFF. Filled out from reference TRBV5-1 and TRBJ2-2, the complete variable domain reads KAGVTQTPRYLIKTRGQQVTLSCSPISGHRSVSWYQQTPGQGLQFLFEYFSETQRNKGNFPGRFSGRQFSNSRSEMNVSTLELGDSALYLCASSLGTSNTGELFFGEGSRLTVL.

The J gene is TRBJ2-1, the V gene TRBV28; D not certain. This CDR3 region has 13 residues. In germline, CDR1 is MDHEN, CDR2 SYDVKM. Trimming removed 11 bases at V and 1 base at J, with 12 bases between. CDR3 amino acids: CASAQLSYNEQFF. CDR3 bases: TGTGCCTCCGCACAGTTATCCTACAATGAGCAGTTCTTC.

This chain uses TRBV30 with TRBJ1-1; D is possibly TRBD1 (5 bases). Trimming removed 1 base from V and 5 bases from J, with 17 bases in between. The germline V gene has CDR1 GTSNPN and CDR2 SVGIG (reference sequence). CDR3 length equals 15 residues. CDR3 bases: TGTGCCTGGAGTGGAACCGGGACGGCGGGGACTGAAGCTTTCTTT. Translation: CAWSGTGTAGTEAFF.

By share, this clone ranks as large. This chain connects TRBV6-2 or TRBV6-3 to TRBJ2-2; 7 bases align to TRBD2. J was trimmed by 1 base and V by 6 bases; bases with no gene match: 5. The CDR3 runs 15 residues. Germline V CDR1 and CDR2: MNHEY, SVGEGT. Written as DNA, the CDR3 is TGTGCCAGCAGCTCTAGCGGAGGGAACACCGGGGAGCTGTTTTTT. Protein: CASSSSGGNTGELFF.

The rearrangement uses TRBV6-1 and TRBJ2-1; 10 bases map to TRBD1. CDR1 is MNHNS, CDR2 SASEGT, per germline. Unmatched junction bases numbered 6, after V lost 2 bases and J lost 2 bases. The CDR3 length is 17 residues. The DNA of the CDR3 is TGTGCCAGCAGTGAACGCCGACAGGGGGCAACCTACAATGAGCAGTTCTTC. The encoded protein is CASSERRQGATYNEQFF.

This chain links TRBV7-2 with TRBJ2-3, with D perhaps matching TRBD1 (6 bases). Trimming pared 2 bases from V and 5 bases from J, leaving 11 bases between. CDR1 and CDR2 from the germline V gene are SGHTA and FQGNSA. This CDR3 contains 14 residues. The CDR3 protein is CASSLQGIGDTQYF. The CDR3 nucleotides are TGTGCCAGCAGCTTACAGGGGATCGGAGATACGCAGTATTTT.

This clone showed up just a few times. The chain is built from TRBV6-6 and TRBJ1-2; tentatively, D is TRBD1 (5 bases). Deletions cut 2 bases from V and 2 bases from J, with 9 bases between. This CDR3 has 14 residues. The germline V gene encodes CDR1 MNHNY and CDR2 SVGAGI (reference sequence). CDR3 protein: CASSYGRGNYGYTF. The CDR3 region has the DNA TGTGCCAGCAGTTACGGACGGGGCAACTATGGCTACACCTTC.

Only a few counts were recorded for this clone. V and J are TRBV28 and TRBJ2-7; D possibly corresponds to TRBD2 (6 bases). The CDR3 covers 15 residues. V lost 3 bases, J lost 0 bases, and 12 bases lay in between. Germline V gives CDR1 MDHEN, CDR2 SYDVKM. The CDR3 loop reads CASSFLDYLSYEQYF. The CDR3 DNA reads TGTGCCAGCAGTTTTCTGGACTACCTCTCCTACGAGCAGTACTTC.